A selection of T cell receptor beta chains follows, all from one sample in a study of OX40 agonist ivuxolimab in advanced cancers. Assay used: immunoSEQ multiplex PCR; TCRdb lists only in-frame clones, some missing. The repertoire holds some 68,000 clones, with over 80% as singletons. The source material was CD4+ or CD8+ T cells sorted from blood, sampled in a trial of the OX40 agonist ivuxolimab. Receptors were obtained from an adult with an advanced solid tumor such as melanoma, head and neck, liver or kidney cancer. Both conserved end residues are part of each CDR3. Fields, in order: CDR3 protein, CDR3 DNA, clone size, J gene, V gene, D gene. D genes are given only for firm matches. A clone size is listed for some rows: how often the clone was seen (once, few, many), or a class if it is expanded.

CDR3 protein: CASSRLAGGNNEQFF
CDR3 DNA: TGTGCCAGCAGTAGACTAGCGGGAGGTAACAATGAGCAGTTCTTC
clone size: NA
J gene: TRBJ2-1
V gene: TRBV6-4
D gene: TRBD2

CDR3 protein: CASSQVTGGGTEAFF
CDR3 DNA: TGCGCCAGCAGCCAAGTGACAGGGGGAGGGACTGAAGCTTTCTTT
clone size: NA
J gene: TRBJ1-1
V gene: TRBV4-3
D gene: TRBD1

CDR3 protein: CATNLQGREKLFF
CDR3 DNA: TGTGCCACCAACCTGCAGGGTCGTGAAAAACTGTTTTTT
clone size: NA
J gene: TRBJ1-4
V gene: TRBV5-4
D gene: NA

CDR3 protein: CASSLDGRSSGNTIYF
CDR3 DNA: TGTGCCAGCAGCTTAGATGGACGTAGCTCTGGAAACACCATATATTTT
clone size: few
J gene: TRBJ1-3
V gene: TRBV11-3
D gene: NA

CDR3 protein: CSVEDVKGELAGGLTDTQYF
CDR3 DNA: TGCAGCGTTGAAGATGTGAAGGGTGAACTAGCGGGAGGGCTGACAGATACGCAGTATTTT
clone size: NA
J gene: TRBJ2-3
V gene: TRBV29-1
D gene: TRBD2

CDR3 protein: CASSQGSSDTQYF
CDR3 DNA: TGCGCCAGCAGCCAAGGTAGCTCAGATACGCAGTATTTT
clone size: NA
J gene: TRBJ2-3
V gene: TRBV4-3
D gene: NA

CDR3 protein: CASSIEPGLAGNTGELFF
CDR3 DNA: TGTGCCAGTAGTATAGAACCGGGCCTGGCGGGGAACACCGGGGAGCTGTTTTTT
clone size: once
J gene: TRBJ2-2
V gene: TRBV19
D gene: NA

CDR3 protein: CASSPGVGGDEQFF
CDR3 DNA: TGTGCCAGCTCGCCTGGAGTAGGAGGCGATGAGCAGTTCTTC
clone size: NA
J gene: TRBJ2-1
V gene: TRBV18
D gene: NA

CDR3 protein: CASSESSRLEAFF
CDR3 DNA: TGTGCCAGCAGTGAAAGCTCACGTCTTGAAGCTTTCTTT
clone size: NA
J gene: TRBJ1-1
V gene: TRBV6-1
D gene: NA

CDR3 protein: CASSSGVGGKETQYF
CDR3 DNA: TGCGCCAGCAGCTCCGGCGTAGGGGGGAAAGAGACCCAGTACTTC
clone size: NA
J gene: TRBJ2-5
V gene: TRBV5-1
D gene: NA

CDR3 protein: CASSQHYRRLAGSYNEQFF
CDR3 DNA: TGCGCCAGCAGCCAGCACTACCGGCGGCTAGCTGGTTCCTACAATGAGCAGTTCTTC
clone size: NA
J gene: TRBJ2-1
V gene: TRBV4-3
D gene: NA

CDR3 protein: CASSLGSFVTGGIGYTF
CDR3 DNA: TGTGCCAGCAGCCTAGGGTCCTTTGTTACAGGGGGGATTGGCTACACCTTC
clone size: NA
J gene: TRBJ1-2
V gene: TRBV7-2
D gene: TRBD1

CDR3 protein: CASSLSGVGNTIYF
CDR3 DNA: TGTGCCAGCAGTTTGTCAGGGGTCGGAAACACCATATATTTT
clone size: NA
J gene: TRBJ1-3
V gene: TRBV28
D gene: NA

CDR3 protein: CASSLDLWGEETQYF
CDR3 DNA: TGTGCCAGCAGCTTAGATCTCTGGGGGGAAGAGACCCAGTACTTC
clone size: NA
J gene: TRBJ2-5
V gene: TRBV11-2
D gene: NA

CDR3 protein: CASSQVGAPEGHEQYF
CDR3 DNA: TGTGCCAGCAGCCAAGTGGGTGCCCCAGAGGGCCACGAGCAGTACTTC
clone size: NA
J gene: TRBJ2-7
V gene: TRBV4-2
D gene: NA

CDR3 protein: CASSRGLGGFYEQYF
CDR3 DNA: TGTGCCAGCAGCCGGGGACTTGGGGGATTCTACGAGCAGTACTTC
clone size: NA
J gene: TRBJ2-7
V gene: TRBV7-9
D gene: NA

CDR3 protein: CASSSQGARNTIYF
CDR3 DNA: TGTGCCAGCAGTTCACAGGGGGCACGAAACACCATATATTTT
clone size: NA
J gene: TRBJ1-3
V gene: TRBV6-5
D gene: TRBD1

CDR3 protein: CASSHYVRGSGYTF
CDR3 DNA: TGCGCCAGCAGCCACTATGTACGGGGATCAGGCTACACCTTC
clone size: NA
J gene: TRBJ1-2
V gene: TRBV4-1
D gene: NA

CDR3 protein: CASSSTGMNTEAFF
CDR3 DNA: TGCGCCAGCAGTTCGACAGGGATGAACACTGAAGCTTTCTTT
clone size: NA
J gene: TRBJ1-1
V gene: TRBV5-1
D gene: TRBD1

CDR3 protein: CASSPQGSANEKLFF
CDR3 DNA: TGTGCCAGCAGTCCTCAGGGATCGGCTAATGAAAAACTGTTTTTT
clone size: NA
J gene: TRBJ1-4
V gene: TRBV2
D gene: NA

CDR3 protein: CASSLGRGTVGEKLFF
CDR3 DNA: TGCGCCAGCAGCTTGGGTCGTGGGACCGTTGGTGAAAAACTGTTTTTT
clone size: few
J gene: TRBJ1-4
V gene: TRBV5-1
D gene: NA

CDR3 protein: CASSEEWRRTTGELFF
CDR3 DNA: TGTGCCAGCAGTGAAGAGTGGAGAAGGACCACCGGGGAGCTGTTTTTT
clone size: NA
J gene: TRBJ2-2
V gene: TRBV6-1
D gene: NA

CDR3 protein: CASSVLAGGSEQFF
CDR3 DNA: TGTGCCAGCAGCGTTTTAGCGGGGGGGAGTGAGCAGTTCTTC
clone size: NA
J gene: TRBJ2-1
V gene: TRBV9
D gene: TRBD2

CDR3 protein: CASSPPSTGDATYEQYF
CDR3 DNA: TGTGCCAGCAGCCCCCCGTCGACAGGGGACGCAACCTACGAGCAGTACTTC
clone size: NA
J gene: TRBJ2-7
V gene: TRBV5-6
D gene: TRBD1

CDR3 protein: CASSPWVPGELFF
CDR3 DNA: TGCGCCAGCAGCCCGTGGGTCCCCGGGGAGCTGTTTTTT
clone size: NA
J gene: TRBJ2-2
V gene: TRBV4-1
D gene: NA

CDR3 protein: CAWSVLGADTQYF
CDR3 DNA: TGTGCCTGGAGTGTACTCGGGGCAGATACGCAGTATTTT
clone size: NA
J gene: TRBJ2-3
V gene: TRBV30
D gene: NA